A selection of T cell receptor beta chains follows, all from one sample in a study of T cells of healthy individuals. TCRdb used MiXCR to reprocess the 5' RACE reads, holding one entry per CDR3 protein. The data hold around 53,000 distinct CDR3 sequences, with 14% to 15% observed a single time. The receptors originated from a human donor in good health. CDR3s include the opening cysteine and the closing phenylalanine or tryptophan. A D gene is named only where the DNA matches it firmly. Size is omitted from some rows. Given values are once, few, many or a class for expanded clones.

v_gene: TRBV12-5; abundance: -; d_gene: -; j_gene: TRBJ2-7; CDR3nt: TGTGCTAGTGCCCTTACAGGAACTTACGAGCAGTACTTC; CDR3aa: CASALTGTYEQYF
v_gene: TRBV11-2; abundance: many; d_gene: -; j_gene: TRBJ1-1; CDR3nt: TGTGCCAGCAGCTTTCAGGGTAACACTGAAGCTTTCTTT; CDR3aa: CASSFQGNTEAFF
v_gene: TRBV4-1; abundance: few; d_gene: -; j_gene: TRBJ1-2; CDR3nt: TGCGCCAGCAGCCAAGCCGACCGTAACTATGGCTACACCTTC; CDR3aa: CASSQADRNYGYTF
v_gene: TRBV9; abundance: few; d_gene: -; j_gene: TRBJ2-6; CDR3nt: TGTGCCAGCACCCCTCACGGGGACTCTGGGGCCAACGTCCTGACTTTC; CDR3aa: CASTPHGDSGANVLTF
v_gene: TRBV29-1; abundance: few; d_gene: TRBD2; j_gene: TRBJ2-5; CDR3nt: TGCAGCGTCGGACTAGCGGGCCGGTCGGAGACCCAGTACTTC; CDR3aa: CSVGLAGRSETQYF
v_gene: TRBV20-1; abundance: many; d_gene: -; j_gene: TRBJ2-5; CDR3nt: TGCAGTGCTATCTGGGACACGTATCAAGAGACCCAGTACTTC; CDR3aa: CSAIWDTYQETQYF
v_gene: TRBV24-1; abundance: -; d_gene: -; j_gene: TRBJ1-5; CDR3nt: TGTGCCACCAGTGATGGCAGGCCTAGCAATCAGCCCCAGCATTTT; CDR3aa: CATSDGRPSNQPQHF
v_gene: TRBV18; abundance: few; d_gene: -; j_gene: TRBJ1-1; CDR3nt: TGTGCCAGCTTACAGACCAGAGAGACTGAAGCTTTCTTT; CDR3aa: CASLQTRETEAFF
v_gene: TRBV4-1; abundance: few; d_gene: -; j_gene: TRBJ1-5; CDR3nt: TGCGCCAGCAGCCGGGACGGCTATCAGCCCCAGCATTTT; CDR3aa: CASSRDGYQPQHF
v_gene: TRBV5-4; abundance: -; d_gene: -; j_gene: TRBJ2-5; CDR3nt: TGTGCCAGCAGCTTGGCCAAGCAGGCGGGGCCGGAGACCCAGTACTTC; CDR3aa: CASSLAKQAGPETQYF
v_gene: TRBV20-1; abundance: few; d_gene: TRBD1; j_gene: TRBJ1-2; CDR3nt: TGCAGTGCTAGAGTAGGACAGGGGGCAGAAGGCTACACCTTC; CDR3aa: CSARVGQGAEGYTF
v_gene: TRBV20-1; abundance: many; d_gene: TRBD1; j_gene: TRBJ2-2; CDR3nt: TGCAGTGCGAGGACAGGGGGCTCTCCCGGGGAGCTGTTTTTT; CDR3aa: CSARTGGSPGELFF
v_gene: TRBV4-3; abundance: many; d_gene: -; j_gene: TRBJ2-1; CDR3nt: TGCGCCAGCAGCCGGGGTTCCTACAATGAGCAGTTCTTC; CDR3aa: CASSRGSYNEQFF
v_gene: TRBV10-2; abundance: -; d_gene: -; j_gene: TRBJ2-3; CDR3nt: TGCGCCAGCAGTCGGGGACCAAGCACAGATACGCAGTATTTT; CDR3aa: CASSRGPSTDTQYF
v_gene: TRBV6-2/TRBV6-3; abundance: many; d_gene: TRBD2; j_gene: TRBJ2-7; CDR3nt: TGTGCCAGCAGTTACTCTACTAGCGGGGACCGAGAGCAGTACTTC; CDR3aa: CASSYSTSGDREQYF
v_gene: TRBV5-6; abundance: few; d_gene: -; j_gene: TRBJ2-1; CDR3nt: TGTGCCAGCAGGGGGGGGGCCGGTTGGAATGAGCAGTTCTTC; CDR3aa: CASRGGAGWNEQFF
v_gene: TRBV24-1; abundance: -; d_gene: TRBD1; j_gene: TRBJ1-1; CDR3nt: TGTGCCACCAGTGGAAACAGGGGAGGGAACACTGAAGCTTTCTTT; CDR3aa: CATSGNRGGNTEAFF
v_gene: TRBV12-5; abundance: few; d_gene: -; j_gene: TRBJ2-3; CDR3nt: TGTGCTAGTGGCACCATGGCCGGTCGGGATACGCAGTATTTT; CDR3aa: CASGTMAGRDTQYF
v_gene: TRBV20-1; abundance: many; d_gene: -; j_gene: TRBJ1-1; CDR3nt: TGCAGTGCTAGTGGCCAAGACACTGAAGCTTTCTTT; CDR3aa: CSASGQDTEAFF
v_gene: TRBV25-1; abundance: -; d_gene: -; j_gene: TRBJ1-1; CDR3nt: TGTGCCAGCAAGGGGGGGAACACTGAAGCTTTCTTT; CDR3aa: CASKGGNTEAFF
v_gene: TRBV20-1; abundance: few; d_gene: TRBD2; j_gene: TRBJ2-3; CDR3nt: TGCAGTGCTAGAGGTGTAGCGGGGGGCCGTGGAGATACGCAGTATTTT; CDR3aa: CSARGVAGGRGDTQYF
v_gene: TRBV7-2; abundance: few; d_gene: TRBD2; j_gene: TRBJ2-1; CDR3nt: TGTGCCAGCAGCCCCTCTGCTAGCGGGAGAGCTGAGCAGTTCTTC; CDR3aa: CASSPSASGRAEQFF
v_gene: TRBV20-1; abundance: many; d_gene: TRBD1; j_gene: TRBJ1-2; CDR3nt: TGCAGTGCTAGGCGCAACCACAGGGGTAACTATGGCTACACCTTC; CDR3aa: CSARRNHRGNYGYTF
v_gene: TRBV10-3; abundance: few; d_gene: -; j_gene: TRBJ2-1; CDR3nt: TGTGCCATCAGTGTGGCGGGGGCAGCTCAGAATGAGCAGTTCTTC; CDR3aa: CAISVAGAAQNEQFF
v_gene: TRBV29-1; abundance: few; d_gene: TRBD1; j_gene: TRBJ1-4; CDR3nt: TGCAGCGTTGAACGGGACAGGGGTGAAAAACTGTTTTTT; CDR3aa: CSVERDRGEKLFF
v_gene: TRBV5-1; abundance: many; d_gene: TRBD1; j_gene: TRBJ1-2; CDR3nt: TGCGCCAGCAGCTTTGCAGGGGGTGATGGCTACACCTTC; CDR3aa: CASSFAGGDGYTF
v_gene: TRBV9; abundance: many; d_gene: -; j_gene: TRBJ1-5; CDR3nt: TGTGCCAGCAGCGCAGGGTTAAGCAATCAGCCCCAGCATTTT; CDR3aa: CASSAGLSNQPQHF
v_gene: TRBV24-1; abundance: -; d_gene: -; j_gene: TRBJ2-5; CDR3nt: TGTGCCACCAGTGAATTTCGCAGGGGTGGCGAGACCCAGTACTTC; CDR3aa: CATSEFRRGGETQYF
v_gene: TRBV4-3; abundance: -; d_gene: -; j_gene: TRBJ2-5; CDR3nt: TGCGCCAGCAGCCAAGATCGGACGGGTCGAGGAGAGACCCAGTACTTC; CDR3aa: CASSQDRTGRGETQYF
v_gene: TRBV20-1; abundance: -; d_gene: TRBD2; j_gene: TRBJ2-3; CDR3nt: TGCAGTGCTACAGCGGGAGGGCCAGTCTTTCCCACGGATACGCAGTATTTT; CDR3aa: CSATAGGPVFPTDTQYF
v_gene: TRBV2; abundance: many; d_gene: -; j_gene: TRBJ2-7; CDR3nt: TGTGCCAGCAACTTCGACAGGCACTCCTACGAGCAGTACTTC; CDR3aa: CASNFDRHSYEQYF
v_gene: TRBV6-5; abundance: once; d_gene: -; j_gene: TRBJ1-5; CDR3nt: TGTGCCAGCAGTTCCACTGGGGGTTTTTACCAGCCCCAGCATTTT; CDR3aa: CASSSTGGFYQPQHF
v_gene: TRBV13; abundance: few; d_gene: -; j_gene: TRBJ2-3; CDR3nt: TGTGCCAGCAGCTCGGACTACCATACGCAGTATTTT; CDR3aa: CASSSDYHTQYF
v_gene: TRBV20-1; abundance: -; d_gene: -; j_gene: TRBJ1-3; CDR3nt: TGCAGTGCTAGTTATAAGGGGCGCTCTGGAAACACCATATATTTT; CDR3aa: CSASYKGRSGNTIYF
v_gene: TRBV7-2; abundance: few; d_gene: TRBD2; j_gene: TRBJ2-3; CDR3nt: TGTGCCAGCAGCCCCGCGGTAGCGGGAGGGCCTGCGCAGTATTTT; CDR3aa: CASSPAVAGGPAQYF
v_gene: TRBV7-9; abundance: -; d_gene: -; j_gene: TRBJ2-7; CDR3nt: TGTGCCAGCACTGGGGGCACCCGTAAGAACGAGCAGTACTTC; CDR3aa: CASTGGTRKNEQYF
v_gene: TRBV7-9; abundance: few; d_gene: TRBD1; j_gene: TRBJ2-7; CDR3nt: TGTGCCAGCAGCCCCGGCGGGACAGGGGAGTTCGAGCAGTACTTC; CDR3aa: CASSPGGTGEFEQYF
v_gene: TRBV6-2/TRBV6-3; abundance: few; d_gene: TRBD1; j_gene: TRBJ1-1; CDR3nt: TGTGCCAGCAGTTCGACAGGGGCTGAAGCTTTCTTT; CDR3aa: CASSSTGAEAFF
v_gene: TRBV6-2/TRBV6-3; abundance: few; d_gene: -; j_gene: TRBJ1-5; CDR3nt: TGTGCCAGCCATGAATTGGGGGATCAGCCCCAGCATTTT; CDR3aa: CASHELGDQPQHF
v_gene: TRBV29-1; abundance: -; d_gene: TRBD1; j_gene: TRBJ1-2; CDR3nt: TGCAGCGTACAACAGGGGGCTGACTATGGCTACACCTTC; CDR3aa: CSVQQGADYGYTF
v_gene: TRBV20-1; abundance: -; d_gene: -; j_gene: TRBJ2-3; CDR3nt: TGCAGTGCTAGAGGAAGCCTCCCCGGTCGAGATACGCAGTATTTT; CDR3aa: CSARGSLPGRDTQYF
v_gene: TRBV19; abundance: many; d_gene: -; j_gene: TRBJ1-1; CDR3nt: TGTGCCAGTACCTCAGGGTGGAACACTGAAGCTTTCTTT; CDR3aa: CASTSGWNTEAFF
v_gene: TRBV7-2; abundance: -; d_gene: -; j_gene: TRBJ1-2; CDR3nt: TGTGCCAGCAGCTATGGACAGACCGCTAAGGGCTACACCTTC; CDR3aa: CASSYGQTAKGYTF
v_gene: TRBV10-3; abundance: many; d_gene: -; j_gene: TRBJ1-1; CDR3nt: TGTGCCATCAGTGAGTCGAGAGTCAACACTGAAGCTTTCTTT; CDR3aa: CAISESRVNTEAFF
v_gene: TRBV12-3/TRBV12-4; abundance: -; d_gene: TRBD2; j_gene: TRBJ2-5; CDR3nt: TGTGCCAGCAGTTTAAGCTGGCTAGCGGGAGGGGGGCAAGAGACCCAGTACTTC; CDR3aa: CASSLSWLAGGGQETQYF
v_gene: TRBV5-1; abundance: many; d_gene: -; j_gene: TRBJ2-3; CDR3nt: TGCGCCAGCAGCTTGGCTGAGGGGCCGCTATCGGGCACAGATACGCAGTATTTT; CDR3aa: CASSLAEGPLSGTDTQYF
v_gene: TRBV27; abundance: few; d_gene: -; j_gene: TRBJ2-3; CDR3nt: TGTGCCAGTAGTGGGCCCCCGGATACGCAGTATTTT; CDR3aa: CASSGPPDTQYF
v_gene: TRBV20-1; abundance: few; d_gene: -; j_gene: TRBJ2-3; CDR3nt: TGCAGTGCTGGGGGGTCGCGGGGTATAACAGATACGCAGTATTTT; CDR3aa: CSAGGSRGITDTQYF
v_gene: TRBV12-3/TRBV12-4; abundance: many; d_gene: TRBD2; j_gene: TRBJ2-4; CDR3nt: TGTGCCAGCAGCCAGGGCGGGGGGTCGGCAAACATTCAGTACTTC; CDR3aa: CASSQGGGSANIQYF
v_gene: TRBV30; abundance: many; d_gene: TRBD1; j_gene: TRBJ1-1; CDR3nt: TGTGCCTCCACCAGTGGGGCGACAGGGGGTGGCACTGAAGCTTTCTTT; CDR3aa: CASTSGATGGGTEAFF
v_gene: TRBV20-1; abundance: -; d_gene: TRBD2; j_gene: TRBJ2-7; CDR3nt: TGCAGTGCTCGAAGACTAGCGGGAGACGAGCAGTACTTC; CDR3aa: CSARRLAGDEQYF
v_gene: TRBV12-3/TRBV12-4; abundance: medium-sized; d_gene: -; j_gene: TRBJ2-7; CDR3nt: TGTGCCAGCAGTCGTAATAGGGGCTACGAGCAGTACTTC; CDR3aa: CASSRNRGYEQYF
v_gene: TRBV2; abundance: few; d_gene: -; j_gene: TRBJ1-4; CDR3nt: TGTGCCAGCAGTAAGGACGGGGGAGAAGAAAAACTGTTTTTT; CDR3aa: CASSKDGGEEKLFF